These T cell receptor beta chains were read from a single sample in a study of CD8 T cells in ankylosing spondylitis. One entry per CDR3 protein results from TCRdb running MiXCR on the 5' RACE reads. Here the sample spans around 770,000 distinct CDR3 sequences, roughly 19% being singletons. Sequencing input: blood, either unsorted or a sorted T cell fraction (not recorded which). These TCRs come from a male donor with ankylosing spondylitis. Each CDR3 is given with its conserved first and last residue. A D gene is named only where the DNA matches it firmly. Rows may omit the clone size; those that give it use once, few, many or a size class.

D gene,J gene,clone size,CDR3 length,V gene,CDR3 DNA,CDR3 protein
NA,TRBJ1-1,NA,15,TRBV12-3/TRBV12-4,TGTGCCAGCAGTTTTCCCCGGGGGATGAACACTGAAGCTTTCTTT,CASSFPRGMNTEAFF
NA,TRBJ1-4,NA,15,TRBV7-8,TGTGCCAGCAGCGAAAACAGAGCAACTAATGAAAAACTGTTTTTT,CASSENRATNEKLFF
NA,TRBJ2-7,NA,14,TRBV5-6,TGTGCCAGCAGCTTGGTCGTCAGCTCCTACGAGCAGTACTTC,CASSLVVSSYEQYF
NA,TRBJ2-2,few,13,TRBV20-1,TGCAGTGCTCCGGGCACTTTCACCGGGGAGCTGTTTTTT,CSAPGTFTGELFF
NA,TRBJ2-3,few,15,TRBV5-1,TGCGCCAGCAGCTTTTCCTATGACGACACAGATACGCAGTATTTT,CASSFSYDDTDTQYF
TRBD2,TRBJ2-1,NA,16,TRBV7-2,TGTGCCAGCAGCTTAGGTATAGCGGGAGCTACCTATGGGCAGTTCTTC,CASSLGIAGATYGQFF
NA,TRBJ2-7,NA,16,TRBV19,TGTGCCAGTAGTATGGGACCGAGCCTCAGCTCCTACGAGCAGTACTTC,CASSMGPSLSSYEQYF
TRBD2,TRBJ2-7,NA,13,TRBV29-1,TGCAGCGTTGGGTCCGGGGGGATCTACGAGCAGTACTTC,CSVGSGGIYEQYF
NA,TRBJ1-2,few,17,TRBV7-9,TGTGCCAGCAGACGTCCGACCCCGGACAGCCCTAACTATGGCTACACCTTC,CASRRPTPDSPNYGYTF
TRBD1,TRBJ2-7,NA,15,TRBV12-3/TRBV12-4,TGTGCCAGCAGTCTCCACGGACAGGGAAGTTACGAGCAGTACTTC,CASSLHGQGSYEQYF
NA,TRBJ1-1,NA,14,TRBV9,TGTGCCAGCAGCCCCGACAGACATAACACTGAAGCTTTCTTT,CASSPDRHNTEAFF
TRBD1,TRBJ1-2,NA,14,TRBV12-3/TRBV12-4,TGTGCCAGCAGTTTCGGGACAGGGAGTGATGGCTACACCTTC,CASSFGTGSDGYTF
NA,TRBJ2-7,many,14,TRBV7-2,TGTGCCAGCAGCTTAATGGCAGGGCTCTACGAGCAGTACTTC,CASSLMAGLYEQYF
TRBD1,TRBJ2-1,NA,19,TRBV5-1,TGCGCCAGCAGCTTGGCCGGGACAGGGGGCTTACAACGGCGCCATGAGCAGTTCTTC,CASSLAGTGGLQRRHEQFF
TRBD2,TRBJ2-1,NA,17,TRBV12-3/TRBV12-4,TGTGCCAGCAGTAGACTAGCGGGGGACCCCTCCTACAATGAGCAGTTCTTC,CASSRLAGDPSYNEQFF
NA,TRBJ1-6,few,16,TRBV5-1,TGCGCCAGCAGCTTGGAAGGCGTGCACTATAATTCACCCCTCCACTTT,CASSLEGVHYNSPLHF
TRBD2,TRBJ2-2,NA,17,TRBV12-3/TRBV12-4,TGTGCCAGCAGTTTAGGGACTAGCGGGGGGACCGCCGGGGAGCTGTTTTTT,CASSLGTSGGTAGELFF
TRBD1,TRBJ2-5,NA,17,TRBV7-9,TGTGCCAGCAGCACCCCCGGACAGGGAAGGGCCCAAGAGACCCAGTACTTC,CASSTPGQGRAQETQYF
TRBD1,TRBJ2-7,few,15,TRBV12-3/TRBV12-4,TGTGCCAGCAGTTCCCCGGGACAGGGATTCTCCGAGCAGTACTTC,CASSSPGQGFSEQYF
NA,TRBJ2-1,NA,15,TRBV12-3/TRBV12-4,TGTGCCAGCATCTCGTACCCCGCCGCGTACAATGAGCAGTTCTTC,CASISYPAAYNEQFF
NA,TRBJ1-5,few,16,TRBV7-8,TGTGCCAGCAGCTTAACTAGGGTATCGGGCAATCAGCCCCAGCATTTT,CASSLTRVSGNQPQHF
NA,TRBJ2-2,few,15,TRBV4-1,TGCGCCAGCAGCCAGCAAATCCGCTCGCCCGGGGAGCTGTTTTTT,CASSQQIRSPGELFF
NA,TRBJ2-7,NA,15,TRBV10-1,TGCGCCAGCAGTGACCGCTCTCGTCCCTCCTACGAGCAGTACTTC,CASSDRSRPSYEQYF
NA,TRBJ2-6,many,12,TRBV2,TGTGCCAGCAGTGGTGGGGCCAACGTCCTGACTTTC,CASSGGANVLTF
NA,TRBJ2-1,few,16,TRBV7-9,TGTGCCAGCAGCTTAGCCACAGCATACTCCTACAATGAGCAGTTCTTC,CASSLATAYSYNEQFF
TRBD2,TRBJ2-1,NA,15,TRBV5-1,TGCGCCAGCAGCTCCTCTAGCGGGAGTGGCTATGAGCAGTTCTTC,CASSSSSGSGYEQFF
NA,TRBJ2-1,NA,17,TRBV11-3,TGTGCCAGCAGCTTAGATGCGTACGACAGCTCCTACAATGAGCAGTTCTTC,CASSLDAYDSSYNEQFF
TRBD1,TRBJ2-7,NA,15,TRBV2,TGTGCCAGCAAACCGGGACAGGGGCTCTCGTACGAGCAGTACTTC,CASKPGQGLSYEQYF
NA,TRBJ2-1,few,17,TRBV27,TGTGCCAGCAGTTCGTTTTCCGGGGCCAGAAAGGGCAATGAGCAGTTCTTC,CASSSFSGARKGNEQFF
NA,TRBJ1-2,NA,15,TRBV20-1,TGCAGTGCTAGAAGGGGCCGGATAGAGTACTATGGCTACACCTTC,CSARRGRIEYYGYTF
TRBD1,TRBJ2-1,NA,15,TRBV6-2/TRBV6-3,TGTGCCAGCAGTTACGGGCAGGGGGTGAGGAATGAGCAGTTCTTC,CASSYGQGVRNEQFF
NA,TRBJ1-1,few,13,TRBV6-1,TGTGCCAGCAGAATTCCAGGGAGTACTGAAGCTTTCTTT,CASRIPGSTEAFF
NA,TRBJ1-2,few,15,TRBV5-6,TGTGCCAGCAGCTTCAGGACAGACCTAACCTATGGCTACACCTTC,CASSFRTDLTYGYTF
NA,TRBJ2-5,NA,14,TRBV11-2,TGTGCCAGCAGCTCGCCCCGCCGGGGGGAGACCCAGTACTTC,CASSSPRRGETQYF
TRBD2,TRBJ2-1,few,16,TRBV7-2,TGTGCCAGCAGCCCCCGGACTAGCGGGAGGGCCTATGAGCAGTTCTTC,CASSPRTSGRAYEQFF
NA,TRBJ1-4,NA,14,TRBV4-1,TGCGCCAGCAGCCAAGAGGGGGTGGGAGAAAAACTGTTTTTT,CASSQEGVGEKLFF
NA,TRBJ1-1,few,13,TRBV12-3/TRBV12-4,TGTGCCAGCTGCGGTGACAGCGTCACTGAAGCTTTCTTT,CASCGDSVTEAFF
NA,TRBJ1-2,NA,14,TRBV12-3/TRBV12-4,TGTGCCAGCAGTCTCCCTGGCATAAACTATGGCTACACCTTC,CASSLPGINYGYTF
NA,TRBJ2-7,NA,13,TRBV20-1,TGCAGTGCTGCAAGACAGCCCAGATACGAGCAGTACTTC,CSAARQPRYEQYF
NA,TRBJ1-1,many,16,TRBV18,TGTGCCAGCTCACCACAGGAACAGAAACTGAACACTGAAGCTTTCTTT,CASSPQEQKLNTEAFF
TRBD2,TRBJ2-7,NA,15,TRBV12-3/TRBV12-4,TGTGCCAGCACCCCGCGGGGGGATAGTTCCTACGAGCAGTACTTC,CASTPRGDSSYEQYF
NA,TRBJ1-2,NA,13,TRBV29-1,TGCAGCGTCGATCCATCTACTAACTATGGCTACACCTTC,CSVDPSTNYGYTF
TRBD1,TRBJ1-2,NA,14,TRBV29-1,TGCAGCGTTGAAGGGCAGGGGGCCTTCTATGGCTACACCTTC,CSVEGQGAFYGYTF
NA,TRBJ2-2,few,16,TRBV4-3,TGCGCCAGCAGCCAAGATCTAGGTACCAACACCGGGGAGCTGTTTTTT,CASSQDLGTNTGELFF
NA,TRBJ1-6,NA,15,TRBV6-4,TGTGCCAGCAGTGCCTCCCATGGGGCCCTCGCGCCCCTCCACTTT,CASSASHGALAPLHF
TRBD1,TRBJ1-2,NA,15,TRBV3-1,TGTGCCAGCAGCCCGTGGGACAGGCATGGCTATGGCTACACCTTC,CASSPWDRHGYGYTF
TRBD2,TRBJ2-2,many,21,TRBV4-3,TGCGCCAGCAGCCAAGGCGCCCCGGGACTAGCGGGAGGGAGCGGAACCGGGGAGCTGTTTTTT,CASSQGAPGLAGGSGTGELFF
NA,TRBJ2-3,NA,15,TRBV28,TGTGCCAGCAGTTTATGGGGGTACGGCACAGATACGCAGTATTTT,CASSLWGYGTDTQYF
TRBD2,TRBJ2-2,NA,17,TRBV5-4,TGTGCCAGCAGCTTGGTGGGCCGGGAGGGGAACACCGGGGAGCTGTTTTTT,CASSLVGREGNTGELFF
TRBD1,TRBJ1-2,few,14,TRBV7-8,TGTGCCAGCAGCCCGACGACAGGGAAGTATGGCTACACCTTC,CASSPTTGKYGYTF
TRBD2,TRBJ2-3,few,16,TRBV20-1,TGCAGTGCCGTTGGGAGACTAGCGGGGATCACAGATACGCAGTATTTT,CSAVGRLAGITDTQYF
TRBD2,TRBJ2-1,NA,17,TRBV16,TGTGCCAGCAGCCAAGACATAGCGGGAGCGCCTTACAATGAGCAGTTCTTC,CASSQDIAGAPYNEQFF
NA,TRBJ1-5,NA,15,TRBV10-3,TGTGCCATCAGCGGCAGTGAGCTAAGCAATCAGCCCCAGCATTTT,CAISGSELSNQPQHF
NA,TRBJ2-7,NA,14,TRBV20-1,TGCAGTGCATTAGGACAACAAGGCTCCTACGAGCAGTACTTC,CSALGQQGSYEQYF
NA,TRBJ2-1,NA,15,TRBV24-1,TGTGCCACCAGTGACCCACTAGAGGGGTGGCATGAGCAGTTCTTC,CATSDPLEGWHEQFF